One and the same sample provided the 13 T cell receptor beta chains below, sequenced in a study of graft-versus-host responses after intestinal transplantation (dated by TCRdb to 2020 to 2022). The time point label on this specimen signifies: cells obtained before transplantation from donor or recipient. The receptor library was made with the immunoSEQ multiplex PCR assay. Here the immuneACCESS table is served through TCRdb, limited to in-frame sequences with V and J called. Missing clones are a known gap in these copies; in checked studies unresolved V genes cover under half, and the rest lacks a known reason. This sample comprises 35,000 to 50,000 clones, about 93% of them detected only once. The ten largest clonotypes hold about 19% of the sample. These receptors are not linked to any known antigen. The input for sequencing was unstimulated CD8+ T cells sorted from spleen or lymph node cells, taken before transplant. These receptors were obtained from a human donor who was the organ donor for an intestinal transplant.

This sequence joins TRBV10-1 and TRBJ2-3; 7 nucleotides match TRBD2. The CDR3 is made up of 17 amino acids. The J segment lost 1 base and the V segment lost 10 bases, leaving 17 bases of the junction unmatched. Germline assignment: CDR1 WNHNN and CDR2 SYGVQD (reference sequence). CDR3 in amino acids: CATNRPPSGNCTDTQYF. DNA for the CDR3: TGCGCCACCAACCGCCCACCGAGCGGGAATTGCACAGATACGCAGTATTTT.

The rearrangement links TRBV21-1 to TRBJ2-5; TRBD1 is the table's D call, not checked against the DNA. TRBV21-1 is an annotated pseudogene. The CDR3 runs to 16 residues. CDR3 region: CASSKNTGTAQETQYF. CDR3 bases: TGTGCCAGCAGCAAAAACACTGGGACAGCCCAAGAGACCCAGTACTTC.

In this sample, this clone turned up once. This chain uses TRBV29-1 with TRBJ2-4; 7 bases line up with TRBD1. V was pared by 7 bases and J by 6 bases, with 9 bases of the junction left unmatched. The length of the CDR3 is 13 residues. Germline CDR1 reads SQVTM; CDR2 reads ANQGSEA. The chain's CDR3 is CSGGPRQGNIQYF. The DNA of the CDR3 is TGCAGCGGTGGGCCCAGACAGGGAAACATTCAGTACTTC.

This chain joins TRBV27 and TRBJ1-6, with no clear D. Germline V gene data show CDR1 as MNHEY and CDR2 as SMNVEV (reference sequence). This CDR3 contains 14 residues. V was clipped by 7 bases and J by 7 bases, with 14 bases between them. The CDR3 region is CASTFGLLNSPLHF. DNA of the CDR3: TGTGCCAGCACCTTCGGGCTGTTGAATTCACCCCTCCACTTT.

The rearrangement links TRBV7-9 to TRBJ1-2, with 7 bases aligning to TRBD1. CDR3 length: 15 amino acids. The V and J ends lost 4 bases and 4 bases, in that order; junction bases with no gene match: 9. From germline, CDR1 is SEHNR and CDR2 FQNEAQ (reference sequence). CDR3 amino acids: CASSWATGRGYGYTF. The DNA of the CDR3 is TGTGCCAGCAGCTGGGCGACAGGGAGGGGCTATGGCTACACCTTC.

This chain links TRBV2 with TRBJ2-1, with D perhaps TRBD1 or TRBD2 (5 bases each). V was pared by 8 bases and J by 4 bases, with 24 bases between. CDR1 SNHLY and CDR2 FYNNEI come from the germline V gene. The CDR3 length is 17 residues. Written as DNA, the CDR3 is TGTGCCAGCCGAAACCTAAAGATGGGGGAGATATACAATGAGCAGTTCTTC. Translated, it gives CASRNLKMGEIYNEQFF.

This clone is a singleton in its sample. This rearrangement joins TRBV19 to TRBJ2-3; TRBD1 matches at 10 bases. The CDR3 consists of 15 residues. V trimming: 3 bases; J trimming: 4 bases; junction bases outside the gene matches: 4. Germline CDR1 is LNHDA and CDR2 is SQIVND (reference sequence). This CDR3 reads CASSIAGTGADTQYF. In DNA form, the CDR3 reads TGTGCCAGTAGTATTGCCGGGACAGGGGCAGATACGCAGTATTTT.

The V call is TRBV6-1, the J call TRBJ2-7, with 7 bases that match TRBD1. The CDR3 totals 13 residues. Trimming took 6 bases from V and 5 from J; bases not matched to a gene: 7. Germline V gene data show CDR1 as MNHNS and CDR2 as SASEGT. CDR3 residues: CASSPHRGHEQYF. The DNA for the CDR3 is TGTGCCAGCAGCCCCCACAGGGGACACGAGCAGTACTTC.

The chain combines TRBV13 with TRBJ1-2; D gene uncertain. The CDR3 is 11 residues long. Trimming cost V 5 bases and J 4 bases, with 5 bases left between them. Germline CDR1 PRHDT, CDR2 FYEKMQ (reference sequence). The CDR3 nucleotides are TGTGCCAGCAGCAGCATCTATGGCTACACCTTC. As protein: CASSSIYGYTF.

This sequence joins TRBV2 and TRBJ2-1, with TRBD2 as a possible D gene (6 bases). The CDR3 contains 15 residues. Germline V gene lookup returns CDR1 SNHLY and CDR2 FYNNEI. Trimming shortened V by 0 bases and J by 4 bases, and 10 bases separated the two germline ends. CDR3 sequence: CASSEASLAYNEQFF. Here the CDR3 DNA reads TGTGCCAGCAGTGAAGCTTCACTAGCTTACAATGAGCAGTTCTTC.

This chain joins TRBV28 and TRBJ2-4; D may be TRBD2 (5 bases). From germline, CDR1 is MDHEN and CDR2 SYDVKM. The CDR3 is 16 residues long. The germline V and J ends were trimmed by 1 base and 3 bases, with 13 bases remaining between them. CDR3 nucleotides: TGTGCCAGCAGTTTATACCCACTAGGATTCAAAAACATTCAGTACTTC. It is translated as CASSLYPLGFKNIQYF.

The CDR3 loop reads CASSPWASVDEQYF. CDR3 DNA sequence: TGTGCCAGCAGTCCCTGGGCTAGCGTCGACGAGCAGTACTTC. The chain recombines TRBV28 with TRBJ2-7; D might be TRBD2 (6 bases). Germline loops: CDR1 MDHEN, CDR2 SYDVKM. The length of the CDR3 is 14 residues. Between the trimmed V and J ends, which lost 5 bases and 5 bases, there was a span of 16 bases.

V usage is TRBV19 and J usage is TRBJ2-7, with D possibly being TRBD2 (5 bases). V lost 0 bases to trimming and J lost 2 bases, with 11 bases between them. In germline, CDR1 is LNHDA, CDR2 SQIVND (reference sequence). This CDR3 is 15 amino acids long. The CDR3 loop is CASSIDDGRAYEQYF. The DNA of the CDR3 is TGTGCCAGTAGTATAGATGACGGGCGGGCCTACGAGCAGTACTTC.